This T cell receptor (beta chain) derives from a study of cytomegalovirus exposure and HLA in healthy donors. Study observations and caveats: Rarity held for most TCR sequences, but there were some public TCRs that occurred in many donors. TCR beta chain V- and J-gene trimming was linked, in a later analysis, to a missense variant in DCLRE1C.

The germline CDR1 and CDR2 sequences are MGHRA and YSYEKL. This CDR3 has 14 amino acids. V lost 6 bases and J 0 bases, leaving 9 bases between the germline ends. The primer mix had 60 Vbeta and 13 Jbeta primers. In the original workflow: An analysis performed later counted about 80 million unique TCR beta chains (roughly 11 million of them shared). Profiled with immunoSEQ multiplex PCR; TCRdb holds only in-frame clones, not every one. Clonal size and the V and J genes are those of that table, whereas D and trimming came from the DNA. This table holds approximately 200,000 clones, roughly 80% found once. With respect to this clone: Its antigen is currently unknown.

Material: PBMCs. This chain joins TRBV4-1 and TRBJ2-1; D gene uncertain. The receptor was derived from a woman between 45 and 60 years old in good health and CMV-seropositive. The CDR3, as DNA: TGCGCCAGCAGTGTAGAGAGCTCCTACAATGAGCAGTTCTTC. The encoded protein is CASSVESSYNEQFF.